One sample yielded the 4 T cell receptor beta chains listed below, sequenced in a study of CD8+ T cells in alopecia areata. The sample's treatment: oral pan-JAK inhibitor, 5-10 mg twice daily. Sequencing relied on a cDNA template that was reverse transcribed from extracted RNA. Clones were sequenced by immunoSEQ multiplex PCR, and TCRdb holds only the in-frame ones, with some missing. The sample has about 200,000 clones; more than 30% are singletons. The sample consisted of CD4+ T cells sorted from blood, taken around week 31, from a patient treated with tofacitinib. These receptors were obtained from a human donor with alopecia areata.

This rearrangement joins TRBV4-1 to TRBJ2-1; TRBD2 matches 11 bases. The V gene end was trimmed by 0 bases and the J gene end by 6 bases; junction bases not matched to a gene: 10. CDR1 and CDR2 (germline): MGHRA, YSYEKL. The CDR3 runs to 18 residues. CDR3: CASSQDRLAGKKGNEQFF. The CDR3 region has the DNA TGCGCCAGCAGCCAAGATAGACTAGCGGGGAAGAAGGGCAATGAGCAGTTCTTC.

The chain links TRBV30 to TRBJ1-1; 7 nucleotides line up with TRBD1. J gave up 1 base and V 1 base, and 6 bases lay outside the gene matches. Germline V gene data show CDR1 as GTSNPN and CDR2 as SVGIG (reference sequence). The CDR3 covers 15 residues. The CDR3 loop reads CAWSALTGQNTEAFF. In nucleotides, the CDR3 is TGTGCCTGGAGTGCCCTGACAGGGCAGAACACTGAAGCTTTCTTT. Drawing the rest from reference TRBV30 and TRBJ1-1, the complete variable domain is SQTIHQWPATLVQPVGSPLSLECTVEGTSNPNLYWYRQAAGRGLQLLFYSVGIGQISSEVPQNLSASRPQDRQFILSSKKLLLSDSGFYLCAWSALTGQNTEAFFGQGTRLTVV.

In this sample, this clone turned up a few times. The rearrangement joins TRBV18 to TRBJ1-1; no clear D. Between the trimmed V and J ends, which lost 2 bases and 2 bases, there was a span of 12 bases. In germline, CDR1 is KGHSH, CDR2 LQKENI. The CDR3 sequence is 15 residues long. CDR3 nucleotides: TGTGCCAGCTCACCAGATTCGAACTTAAACACTGAAGCTTTCTTT. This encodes CASSPDSNLNTEAFF. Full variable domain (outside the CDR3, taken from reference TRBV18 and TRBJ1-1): NAGVMQNPRHLVRRRGQEARLRCSPMKGHSHVYWYRQLPEEGLKFMVYLQKENIIDESGMPKERFSAEFPKEGPSILRIQQVVRGDSAAYFCASSPDSNLNTEAFFGQGTRLTVV.

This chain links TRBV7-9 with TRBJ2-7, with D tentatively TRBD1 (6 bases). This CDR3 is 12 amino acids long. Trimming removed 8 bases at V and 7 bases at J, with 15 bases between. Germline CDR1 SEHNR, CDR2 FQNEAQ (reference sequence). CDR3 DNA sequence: TGTGCCAGCCAACAGGGTTCGGGGGAGCAGTACTTC. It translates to CASQQGSGEQYF. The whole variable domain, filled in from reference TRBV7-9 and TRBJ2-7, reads DTGVSQNPRHKITKRGQNVTFRCDPISEHNRLYWYRQTLGQGPEFLTYFQNEAQLEKSRLLSDRFSAERPKGSFSTLEIQRTEQGDSAMYLCASQQGSGEQYFGPGTRLTVT.